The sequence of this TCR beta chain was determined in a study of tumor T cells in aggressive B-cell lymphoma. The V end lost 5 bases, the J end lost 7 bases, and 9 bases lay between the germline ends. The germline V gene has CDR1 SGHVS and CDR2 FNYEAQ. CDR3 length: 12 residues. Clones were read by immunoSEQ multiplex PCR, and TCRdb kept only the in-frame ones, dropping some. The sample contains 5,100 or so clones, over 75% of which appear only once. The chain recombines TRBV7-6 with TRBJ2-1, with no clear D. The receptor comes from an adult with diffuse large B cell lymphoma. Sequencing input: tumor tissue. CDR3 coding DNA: TGTGCCAGCAGCCCAGGTGGGAATGAGCAGTTCTTC. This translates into CASSPGGNEQFF.